Listed here are 31 T cell receptor beta chains from one sample, sequenced in a study of blood T cell repertoires in COVID-19. Profiled with immunoSEQ multiplex PCR; TCRdb holds only in-frame clones, not every one. The profile covers some 330,000 clones, with 85% to 90% appearing a single time and less than 4.5% taken by the ten largest. Sequenced sample: PBMCs or T cells enriched from blood (not recorded which). These receptors were obtained from a man younger than 40 who had recovered from COVID-19.

The V gene is TRBV6-5, the J gene TRBJ2-2; D is unclear. Germline CDR1 and CDR2: MNHEY and SVGAGI. CDR3 length: 13 residues. The V end lost 6 bases, the J end lost 4 bases, and 9 bases lay between the germline ends. CDR3 protein: CASREPPTGELFF. CDR3 DNA: TGTGCCAGCAGGGAGCCGCCCACCGGGGAGCTGTTTTTT.

The V gene is TRBV29-1, the J gene TRBJ1-3, with D possibly matching TRBD1 (6 bases). CDR1 and CDR2 from the germline V gene are SQVTM and ANQGSEA. V lost 0 bases and J 4 bases, leaving 19 bases between the germline ends. The CDR3 spans 17 residues. The CDR3 protein is CSVEDPRQDSIGNTIYF. CDR3 coding DNA: TGCAGCGTTGAAGATCCCCGACAGGACTCGATAGGAAACACCATATATTTT. Using reference TRBV29-1 and TRBJ1-3 for the parts outside the CDR3, the full variable domain is SAVISQKPSRDICQRGTSLTIQCQVDSQVTMMFWYRQQPGQSLTLIATANQGSEATYESGFVIDKFPISRPNLTFSTLTVSNMSPEDSSIYLCSVEDPRQDSIGNTIYFGEGSWLTVV.

The rearrangement joins TRBV14 to TRBJ2-7; 9 nucleotides match TRBD1. In germline, CDR1 is SGHDN, CDR2 FVKESK. The CDR3 has 17 residues. Trimming cost V 3 bases and J 3 bases; bases outside gene matches: 12. In nucleotides, the CDR3 is TGTGCCAGCAGCCACAAACAATACAGGGGGCCGGGCTACGAGCAGTACTTC. Translation gives CASSHKQYRGPGYEQYF.

V gene TRBV12-3 or TRBV12-4 combines with J gene TRBJ1-2; no clear D. V was trimmed by 6 bases and J by 6 bases, leaving 14 bases between them. The CDR3 is made up of 13 amino acids. The CDR3 spells CASSRPRVDGYTF. For the CDR3, the DNA is TGTGCCAGCAGCCGCCCCCGGGTCGATGGCTACACCTTC.

This chain joins TRBV28 and TRBJ1-3; tentative D call: TRBD1 (5 bases). V was trimmed by 6 bases and J by 2 bases, leaving 11 bases between them. Germline V gives CDR1 MDHEN, CDR2 SYDVKM. The CDR3 runs 14 residues. This chain's CDR3 is CASSLTATGNTIYF. The CDR3 coding sequence is TGTGCCAGCAGCCTGACAGCGACTGGAAACACCATATATTTT.

The CDR3 bases are TGTGCCAGCAGTGGGGACAGGGGAGAGACCCAGTACTTC. Its protein is CASSGDRGETQYF. The chain couples TRBV2 to TRBJ2-5; 10 positions match TRBD1. CDR1 SNHLY and CDR2 FYNNEI come from the germline V gene. With 4 bases clipped from V and 4 bases from J, the junction kept 0 bases outside the gene matches. The CDR3 consists of 13 residues.

The rearrangement links TRBV7-9 to TRBJ2-7; D remains unclear. Trimming removed 2 bases from V and 1 base from J, with 6 bases in between. Germline CDR1 and CDR2: SEHNR and FQNEAQ (reference sequence). The CDR3 length is 13 residues. DNA for the CDR3: TGTGCCAGCAGCTTAATCTCGTCCTACGAGCAGTACTTC. The encoded protein is CASSLISSYEQYF.

This chain connects TRBV2 to TRBJ1-2; 8 positions agree with TRBD1. Germline-derived CDR1 and CDR2 are SNHLY and FYNNEI. There are 14 residues in the CDR3. After removal of 4 bases from V and 5 bases from J, the junction contained 6 bases not matched to a gene. The CDR3: CASSVGQGLYGYTF. The CDR3 nucleotides read TGTGCCAGCAGTGTCGGACAGGGCCTATATGGCTACACCTTC.

The CDR3 DNA is TGCGCCAGCAGTGAGCCCCCATCCTACGAGCAGTACTTC. Translated, it gives CASSEPPSYEQYF. V usage is TRBV10-2 and J usage is TRBJ2-7; no firm D call. Trimming stripped 2 bases from V and 1 base from J, with 6 bases between. Germline values: CDR1 WSHSY, CDR2 SAAADI. CDR3 length equals 13 residues.

The rearrangement links TRBV5-4 to TRBJ1-6; TRBD1 is a possible D gene (6 bases). V was shortened by 4 bases and J by 11 bases, with 13 bases between the two germline ends. This CDR3 is 13 amino acids long. The germline V gene has CDR1 SGHNT and CDR2 YYREEE (reference sequence). The CDR3 DNA sequence: TGTGCCAGCAGCGTCCGGGACACGGCACCCCTCCACTTT. Its protein product is CASSVRDTAPLHF.

V and J are TRBV18 and TRBJ2-3; 7 bases fit TRBD2. Per germline, CDR1 KGHSH and CDR2 LQKENI. J gave up 0 bases and V 6 bases, and 6 bases lay outside the gene matches. This CDR3 contains 15 residues. As DNA, the CDR3 is TGTGCCAGCTCGGCCCTAGCGGATAGCACAGATACGCAGTATTTT. This codes for CASSALADSTDTQYF.

The chain employs TRBV19 and TRBJ2-3; D might be TRBD1 (6 bases). Deletions cut 7 bases from V and 2 bases from J, with 16 bases between. Germline CDR1 and CDR2: LNHDA and SQIVND (reference sequence). The CDR3 runs 15 residues. CDR3 loop: CASKDSPIDTDTQYF. DNA of the CDR3: TGTGCCAGTAAGGACAGCCCTATTGACACAGATACGCAGTATTTT.

This chain joins TRBV27 and TRBJ2-7; 7 positions match TRBD2. CDR1 and CDR2 (germline): MNHEY, SMNVEV (reference sequence). V lost 3 bases to trimming and J lost 2 bases; unmatched junction nucleotides: 7. There are 15 residues in the CDR3. The CDR3 DNA sequence: TGTGCCAGCAGTTTCTCCGGACTAGGAACCTACGAGCAGTACTTC. Its protein product is CASSFSGLGTYEQYF.

The rearrangement uses TRBV6-5 and TRBJ2-3; 8 nucleotides agree with TRBD1. The ends lost 6 bases at V and 4 bases at J; junction bases unmatched: 9. Germline V gene data show CDR1 as MNHEY and CDR2 as SVGAGI. The CDR3 extends over 15 amino acids. The chain's CDR3 is CASSDRQGWADTQYF. The DNA for the CDR3 is TGTGCCAGCAGCGACCGACAGGGGTGGGCAGATACGCAGTATTTT.

The genes are TRBV5-8 and TRBJ2-5; TRBD1 aligns across 9 bases. This CDR3 comprises 15 residues. The germline V gene has CDR1 SGHTS and CDR2 YDEGEE. Trimming removed 7 bases from V and 5 bases from J; junction bases left unmatched: 12. DNA of the CDR3: TGTGCCAGCGGGGACAGGGAGGAAGTCAGGGAGACCCAGTACTTC. Translating it yields CASGDREEVRETQYF.

The chain carries TRBV5-6 and TRBJ1-2, with 9 bases matching TRBD1. The CDR3 sequence is 16 residues long. V lost 3 bases, J lost 8 bases, and 14 bases stayed unmatched. Germline values: CDR1 SGHDT, CDR2 YYEEEE. DNA for the CDR3: TGTGCCAGCAGCTGGGACAGGGTTTCCCATATCGACGGCTACACCTTC. It specifies CASSWDRVSHIDGYTF.

This chain uses TRBV30 with TRBJ1-6; 8 bases map to TRBD1. In germline, CDR1 is GTSNPN, CDR2 SVGIG (reference sequence). CDR3 length equals 14 residues. V lost 1 base, J lost 11 bases, and 7 bases stayed unmatched. CDR3 sequence reads: CAWSAGTGPTPLHF. The CDR3 DNA sequence: TGTGCCTGGAGTGCCGGGACAGGTCCGACACCCCTCCACTTT.

The rearrangement joins TRBV28 to TRBJ1-1; D unresolved. This CDR3 has 14 residues. CDR1 is MDHEN and CDR2 is SYDVKM in the germline V gene. CDR3 protein: CAVRPHGENTEAFF. CDR3 sequence (DNA): TGTGCGGTAAGGCCCCACGGGGAGAACACTGAAGCTTTCTTT.

The V and J genes are TRBV27 and TRBJ1-5; 9 positions match TRBD1. This CDR3 spans 15 amino acids. V gave up 5 bases and J gave up 0 bases; unmatched junction bases: 2. Germline CDR1 is MNHEY and CDR2 is SMNVEV (reference sequence). The CDR3 is CASSRDRASNQPQHF. CDR3 DNA: TGTGCCAGCAGTAGGGACAGGGCTAGCAATCAGCCCCAGCATTTT.

V gene TRBV19 combines with J gene TRBJ1-4, with D hard to call. Looked up from germline, CDR1 is LNHDA and CDR2 is SQIVND (reference sequence). This CDR3 has 13 residues. With 9 bases removed from V and 3 bases from J, the gap between germline ends came to 11 bases. CDR3 bases: TGTGCCAGCCGGGAGGCGGCTAATGAAAAACTGTTTTTT. Translating it yields CASREAANEKLFF.

There are a few counts of this clone. This chain connects TRBV7-6 to TRBJ2-7; 8 nucleotides line up with TRBD1. With 4 bases clipped from V and 4 bases from J, the junction kept 18 bases outside the gene matches. Germline loops: CDR1 SGHVS, CDR2 FNYEAQ. The CDR3 loop spans 18 amino acids. The CDR3 region is CASSSLDRASTMVYEQYF. The CDR3 region has the DNA TGTGCCAGCAGCTCTCTGGACAGGGCTTCCACCATGGTATACGAGCAGTACTTC. Using reference TRBV7-6 and TRBJ2-7 for the parts outside the CDR3, the full variable domain is GAGVSQSPRYKVTKRGQDVALRCDPISGHVSLYWYRQALGQGPEFLTYFNYEAQQDKSGLPNDRFSAERPEGSISTLTIQRTEQRDSAMYRCASSSLDRASTMVYEQYFGPGTRLTVT.

V usage is TRBV5-1 and J usage is TRBJ2-3; 13 bases are a match to TRBD2. V gave up 1 base and J gave up 5 bases; unmatched junction bases: 10. CDR1 and CDR2 from the germline V gene are SGHRS and YFSETQ. This CDR3 has 18 amino acids. The CDR3 DNA reads as TGCGCCAGCAGCTTGCCCACGGGACTAGCGGGGCATCTAGATACGCAGTATTTT. Translated, it gives CASSLPTGLAGHLDTQYF.

The gene calls are TRBV28 and TRBJ1-6; 9 nucleotides match TRBD1. Germline loops: CDR1 MDHEN, CDR2 SYDVKM. Trimming cost V 10 bases and J 9 bases; bases outside gene matches: 7. The CDR3 covers 13 residues. DNA of the CDR3: TGTGCCACCCTGACAGGGGGGGGTTCACCCCTCCACTTT. Its protein product is CATLTGGGSPLHF.

This chain connects TRBV18 to TRBJ1-3; 8 bases match TRBD1. This CDR3 region has 16 residues. Per germline, CDR1 KGHSH and CDR2 LQKENI. The trim removed 3 bases at V and 3 bases at J, leaving 7 bases unmatched. The CDR3 is CASSPSQGAVGNTIYF. Here the CDR3 DNA reads TGTGCCAGCTCACCGTCTCAGGGGGCGGTTGGAAACACCATATATTTT.

J is TRBJ1-1 and V is TRBV30; TRBD1 aligns across 9 bases. The CDR3 is 15 residues long. The V segment lost 2 bases and the J segment 3 bases; nucleotides outside the gene matches: 7. Per the germline V gene, CDR1 is GTSNPN and CDR2 is SVGIG (reference sequence). For the CDR3, the DNA is TGTGCCTGGAGTCCACGGGACAGGGTGTACACTGAAGCTTTCTTT. It is translated as CAWSPRDRVYTEAFF.

This clone showed up just a few times. The rearrangement joins TRBV5-4 to TRBJ1-1, with D possibly matching TRBD1 (5 bases). In germline, CDR1 is SGHNT, CDR2 YYREEE (reference sequence). CDR3 length: 15 residues. Trimming shortened V by 5 bases and J by 3 bases, and 17 bases separated the two germline ends. The CDR3 DNA reads TGTGCCAGCAGTGCCGGAGGCCCGGGGGACACTGAAGCTTTCTTT. Its translation: CASSAGGPGDTEAFF. Drawing the rest from reference TRBV5-4 and TRBJ1-1, the complete variable domain is ETGVTQSPTHLIKTRGQQVTLRCSSQSGHNTVSWYQQALGQGPQFIFQYYREEENGRGNFPPRFSGLQFPNYSSELNVNALELDDSALYLCASSAGGPGDTEAFFGQGTRLTVV.

The J gene is TRBJ2-7, the V gene TRBV24-1, with D possibly matching TRBD2 (5 bases). From germline, CDR1 is KGHDR and CDR2 SFDVKD. The CDR3 covers 14 residues. Between the trimmed V and J ends, which lost 4 bases and 7 bases, there was a span of 16 bases. The CDR3 loop reads CATSDPAGFGEQYF. The CDR3 DNA reads TGTGCCACCAGTGACCCCGCGGGTTTCGGAGAGCAGTACTTC.

As to this clone: A read error may account for a junction end that differs from germline. The rearrangement uses TRBV7-2 and TRBJ2-5; D is uncertain. CDR3 length equals 13 residues. CDR1 is SGHTA and CDR2 is FQGNSA in the germline V gene. CDR3 in DNA: TGTGCCAGCAGCCACCCCACCCAAGAGTCCCAGTACTTC. It translates to CASSHPTQESQYF. The full variable domain, rest sourced from reference TRBV7-2 and TRBJ2-5, is GAGVSQSPSNKVTEKGKDVELRCDPISGHTALYWYRQSLGQGLEFLIYFQGNSAPDKSGLPSDRFSAERTGGSVSTLTIQRTQQEDSAVYLCASSHPTQESQYFGPGTRLLVL.

The chain joins TRBV10-1 to TRBJ1-2, with 12 bases fitting TRBD1. This CDR3 region has 16 residues. CDR1 and CDR2 (germline): WNHNN, SYGVQD (reference sequence). Trimming at V came to 6 bases and at J to 5 bases, leaving 10 bases not matched to a gene. In nucleotides, the CDR3 is TGCGCCAGCAGGGATCGGGACAGGGGGCGGGATTATGGCTACACCTTC. It is translated as CASRDRDRGRDYGYTF.

This chain uses TRBV5-1 with TRBJ2-5; 7 nucleotides agree with TRBD1. V dropped 2 bases and J dropped 5; count of bases not matched to a gene: 6. This CDR3 comprises 14 residues. The germline V gene has CDR1 SGHRS and CDR2 YFSETQ. CDR3 amino acids: CASSFDRAFETQYF. The CDR3, as DNA: TGCGCCAGCAGCTTCGACAGGGCATTTGAGACCCAGTACTTC.

The J gene is TRBJ2-7, the V gene TRBV5-8, with D tentatively TRBD1 (5 bases). This CDR3 has 11 amino acids. Trimming cost V 5 bases and J 5 bases, with 8 bases left between them. The V gene's germline CDR1 is SGHTS and CDR2 YDEGEE. The chain's CDR3 is CASRIGDEQYF. The CDR3 DNA reads TGTGCCAGCAGGATAGGGGACGAGCAGTACTTC.